Shown below are 18 T cell receptor beta chains from a single sample sequenced in a study of T cell repertoires in cytomegalovirus infection. TCRdb re-derived calls from the reads in MiXCR, one entry per CDR3 protein. The table records about 320,000 distinct CDR3 sequences, over 7.5% of them present only once. The sample comprised PBMCs. Source of these receptors: a human donor in good health (CMV status not recorded). Some clones in this sample may be carry-over from other donors' samples.

This clonotype has at least ten counts. The chain combines TRBV7-2 with TRBJ1-4; no firm D call. Germline V gene data show CDR1 as SGHTA and CDR2 as FQGNSA. The CDR3 length is 15 residues. V shed 2 bases and J shed 0 bases, with 7 bases lying between them. CDR3 sequence reads: CASSLLGTTNEKLFF. The CDR3 nucleotides are TGTGCCAGCAGCTTACTAGGGACAACTAATGAAAAACTGTTTTTT.

This clonotype was found many times. The V call is TRBV7-8, the J call TRBJ1-5; D is uncertain. There are 13 residues in the CDR3. The V end lost 2 bases, the J end lost 8 bases, and 10 bases lay between the germline ends. CDR1 and CDR2 (germline): SGHVS, FQNEAQ. CDR3 DNA: TGTGCCAGCAGCTTAACTTTTACGGAGCCCCAGCATTTT. Protein product: CASSLTFTEPQHF.

The V and J genes are TRBV30 and TRBJ2-7; tentative D call: TRBD1 (6 bases). CDR1 GTSNPN and CDR2 SVGIG come from the germline V gene (reference sequence). The ends were cut back, 0 bases at V and 4 bases at J, with 7 bases in the middle. The CDR3 runs to 12 residues. The CDR3 coding sequence is TGTGCCTGGAGTGTAGGGGGATACGAGCAGTACTTC. Its protein product is CAWSVGGYEQYF.

Ten or more counts support this clonotype. V and J are TRBV7-2 and TRBJ1-4; 10 bases agree with TRBD1. Germline assignment: CDR1 SGHTA and CDR2 FQGNSA. The V gene end was trimmed by 5 bases and the J gene end by 8 bases; junction bases not matched to a gene: 11. This CDR3 is 16 amino acids long. DNA for the CDR3: TGTGCCAGCAGCCCGGGGACAGGGGTGAGGTTGGAAAAACTGTTTTTT. Translating it yields CASSPGTGVRLEKLFF. The full variable domain, rest sourced from reference TRBV7-2 and TRBJ1-4, is GAGVSQSPSNKVTEKGKDVELRCDPISGHTALYWYRQSLGQGLEFLIYFQGNSAPDKSGLPSDRFSAERTGGSVSTLTIQRTQQEDSAVYLCASSPGTGVRLEKLFFGSGTQLSVL.

The table lists this clonotype with many counts. The V gene is TRBV7-9, the J gene TRBJ2-3, with 10 bases aligning to TRBD2. The CDR3 length is 15 residues. Per germline, CDR1 SEHNR and CDR2 FQNEAQ (reference sequence). V lost 5 bases and J lost 1; bases outside the gene matches: 3. CDR3 coding DNA: TGTGCCAGCAGCCGCGGGACTAGCGGCACAGATACGCAGTATTTT. It codes for CASSRGTSGTDTQYF.

V is TRBV4-2 and J is TRBJ2-1, with D perhaps given as TRBD1 or TRBD2 (6 bases each). CDR1 and CDR2 from the germline V gene are LGHNA and YNFKEQ. V shed 0 bases and J shed 6 bases, with 15 bases lying between them. The CDR3 is 16 amino acids. CDR3 sequence: CASSQEGGAMTNEQFF. In nucleotides, the CDR3 is TGTGCCAGCAGCCAAGAGGGGGGCGCCATGACCAATGAGCAGTTCTTC.

This clonotype was picked up many times. This chain links TRBV7-8 with TRBJ1-5; D not certain. Germline values: CDR1 SGHVS, CDR2 FQNEAQ. The CDR3 runs to 14 residues. V dropped 3 bases and J dropped 7 bases, with 13 bases sitting between them. The DNA of the CDR3 is TGTGCCAGCAGCTTTGGGCAGCGGGTGCAGCCCCAGCATTTT. Protein: CASSFGQRVQPQHF.

The sample holds many counts of this clonotype. The chain carries TRBV7-2 and TRBJ1-3; no firm D call. CDR1 is SGHTA, CDR2 FQGNSA, per germline. The CDR3 is made up of 16 amino acids. V was cut by 5 bases and J by 0 bases, with 14 bases left in between. The CDR3 DNA follows: TGTGCCAGCAGCCGCTTCGGCAGCCTCTCTGGAAACACCATATATTTT. This gives the protein CASSRFGSLSGNTIYF.

This clonotype was detected ten times or more. The gene calls are TRBV7-9 and TRBJ1-4; D unclear. The length of the CDR3 is 13 residues. Trimming cost V 0 bases and J 8 bases, with 7 bases left between them. The V gene's germline CDR1 is SEHNR and CDR2 FQNEAQ (reference sequence). CDR3 DNA sequence: TGTGCCAGCAGCTTAGCGGCAGCCGAAAAACTGTTTTTT. It encodes CASSLAAAEKLFF. Full variable domain (rest looked up from reference TRBV7-9 and TRBJ1-4): DTGVSQNPRHKITKRGQNVTFRCDPISEHNRLYWYRQTLGQGPEFLTYFQNEAQLEKSRLLSDRFSAERPKGSFSTLEIQRTEQGDSAMYLCASSLAAAEKLFFGSGTQLSVL.

In regard to this clonotype: This may arise from a read error, as a much more abundant clone is one base away. The V call is TRBV28, the J call TRBJ1-2; no firm D call. This CDR3 region has 11 residues. The germline gives CDR1 MDHEN, CDR2 SYDVKM. The ends were cut back, 8 bases at V and 3 bases at J, with 7 bases in the middle. The CDR3 bases are TGTGCCAGCCAATGGGACTATGGCTACACCTTC. Amino acids: CASQWDYGYTF.

The V and J genes are TRBV3-1 and TRBJ2-1, with no clear D. V shed 2 bases and J shed 9 bases, with 20 bases lying between them. The CDR3 runs to 16 residues. CDR1 and CDR2 (germline): LGHDT, YNNKEL (reference sequence). CDR3 bases: TGTGCCAGCAGCCAACCCCACAGAGCCTACTCAAGTGAGCAGTTCTTC. Protein product: CASSQPHRAYSSEQFF.

In regard to this clonotype: This may be a read error, as it is one base from a much larger clone. V gene TRBV7-2 combines with J gene TRBJ1-3; D is ambiguous. The CDR3 spans 14 residues. Germline V gene data show CDR1 as SGHTA and CDR2 as FQGNSA. As DNA, the CDR3 is TGTGCCAGCAGCCAGCAGAGCTCTCGAAACACCATATATTTT. It translates to CASSQQSSRNTIYF.

This clonotype has a count of ten or more. The CDR3 sequence: CATSRGSGGTGELFF. CDR3 nucleotide sequence: TGTGCCACCAGCCGTGGGTCAGGGGGCACCGGGGAGCTGTTTTTT. The V gene is TRBV12-3 or TRBV12-4, the J gene TRBJ2-2, with 7 bases fitting TRBD1. The CDR3 runs 15 residues. Trimming at V came to 10 bases and at J to 4 bases, leaving 12 bases not matched to a gene.

This clonotype has a handful of counts. The V gene is TRBV7-9, the J gene TRBJ2-2, with 10 bases lining up with TRBD1. V dropped 5 bases and J dropped 7; count of bases not matched to a gene: 4. The germline CDR1 and CDR2 sequences are SEHNR and FQNEAQ (reference sequence). CDR3 size: 14 residues. In DNA, the CDR3 is TGTGCCAGCAGCCCGACAGGGGGCCTCGGGGAGCTGTTTTTT. It yields the protein CASSPTGGLGELFF.

This clonotype was detected many times. The V gene is TRBV20-1, the J gene TRBJ2-5, with D tentatively TRBD1 or TRBD2 (5 bases each). CDR1 is DFQATT, CDR2 SNEGSKA, per germline (reference sequence). Trimming took 6 bases from V and 5 from J, leaving 16 bases between them. This CDR3 comprises 13 residues. The CDR3 sequence: CSAGPGRRETQYF. CDR3 nucleotide sequence: TGCAGTGCCGGTCCGGGACGCCGGGAGACCCAGTACTTC.

The J gene is TRBJ1-2, the V gene TRBV29-1; 8 positions agree with TRBD1. CDR1 and CDR2 (germline): SQVTM, ANQGSEA. The CDR3 consists of 13 residues. Losses at the gene ends were 5 bases for V and 7 bases for J; bases not matched to a gene: 9. The CDR3: CSVCEGQGLGYTF. The CDR3 bases are TGCAGCGTTTGTGAAGGACAGGGACTTGGCTACACCTTC.

This clonotype was recorded at least ten times. The J gene is TRBJ1-2, the V gene TRBV19; no reliable D call. Trimming stripped 0 bases from V and 6 bases from J, with 11 bases between. CDR1 and CDR2 (germline): LNHDA, SQIVND (reference sequence). CDR3 size: 14 residues. The CDR3 DNA follows: TGTGCCAGTAGTATAGATGTCTATCGGAATGGCTACACCTTC. This codes for CASSIDVYRNGYTF.

The chain couples TRBV6-1 to TRBJ2-4; no firm D call. Germline values: CDR1 MNHNS, CDR2 SASEGT. V lost 2 bases and J 2 bases, leaving 7 bases between the germline ends. The CDR3 loop spans 14 amino acids. CDR3 coding DNA: TGTGCCAGCAGTGAAAGGGCGACCAAAAACATTCAGTACTTC. Its protein is CASSERATKNIQYF.